These T cell receptor beta chains were read from a single sample in a study of ipilimumab plus nivolumab after autologous stem cell transplantation. Profiling relied on immunoSEQ multiplex PCR, and the TCRdb table lists in-frame clones only, not all of them. Of fewer than 85,000 clones in the sample, 65% to 85% were seen once. The sample was PBMCs, taken in a trial of ipilimumab plus nivolumab as post-transplant consolidation. The receptors were sampled from a male donor with diffuse large B-cell lymphoma. CDR3s leave out the opening cysteine and the closing phenylalanine or tryptophan. Fields, in order: V gene, clone size, CDR3 protein. Some rows mark clone size as missing; the rest say once, few, many or name a class of expanded clone.

V: TRBV12-5
size: .
CDR3: ASGFGVSEETQY

V: TRBV19
size: once
CDR3: ASSPDGTSAD

V: TRBV30
size: .
CDR3: AWSVLPGAGYT

V: TRBV4-1
size: .
CDR3: ASSQGTGDNQPQH

V: TRBV6-6
size: .
CDR3: ASSFDRDETQY

V: TRBV30
size: .
CDR3: AWRGVGRRGNTEAF

V: TRBV6-6
size: .
CDR3: ASRYRDRSTEAF

V: TRBV7-2
size: few
CDR3: ASSLAGFPGFGGNTEAF

V: TRBV5-1
size: .
CDR3: ASSRDRGTDTQY

V: TRBV11-2
size: .
CDR3: ASSLRPANTGELF

V: TRBV27
size: .
CDR3: ASTKIGPGQNYGYT

V: TRBV29-1
size: .
CDR3: SVPAGPGRNYEQY

V: TRBV5-1
size: .
CDR3: ASSRTSGGAYEQY

V: TRBV7-9
size: .
CDR3: ASSFGQGSEKLF

V: TRBV4-3
size: once
CDR3: ASSQTLAQGIGYT